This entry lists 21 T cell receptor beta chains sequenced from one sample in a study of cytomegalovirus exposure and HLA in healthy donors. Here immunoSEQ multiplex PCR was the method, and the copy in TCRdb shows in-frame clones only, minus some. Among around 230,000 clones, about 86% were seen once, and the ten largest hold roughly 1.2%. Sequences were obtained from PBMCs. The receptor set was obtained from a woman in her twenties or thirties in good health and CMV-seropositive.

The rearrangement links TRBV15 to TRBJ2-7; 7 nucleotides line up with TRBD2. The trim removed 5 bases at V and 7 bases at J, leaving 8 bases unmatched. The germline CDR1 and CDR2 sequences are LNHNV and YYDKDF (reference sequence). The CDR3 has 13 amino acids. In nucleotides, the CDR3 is TGTGCCACCAGCCGGGACTACCTAGGGGAGCAGTACTTC. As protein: CATSRDYLGEQYF.

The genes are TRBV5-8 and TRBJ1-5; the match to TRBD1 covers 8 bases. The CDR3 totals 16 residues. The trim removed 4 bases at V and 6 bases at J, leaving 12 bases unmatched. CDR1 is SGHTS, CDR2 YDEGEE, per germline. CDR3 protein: CASSDPDREVFQPQHF. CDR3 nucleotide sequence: TGTGCCAGCAGCGACCCGGACAGGGAAGTATTTCAGCCCCAGCATTTT.

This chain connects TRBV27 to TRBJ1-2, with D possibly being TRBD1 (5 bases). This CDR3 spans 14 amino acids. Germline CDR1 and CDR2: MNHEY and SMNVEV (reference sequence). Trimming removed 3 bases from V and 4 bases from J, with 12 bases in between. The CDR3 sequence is CASSFGTGIYGYTF. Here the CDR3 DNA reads TGTGCCAGCAGTTTTGGCACAGGCATCTATGGCTACACCTTC.

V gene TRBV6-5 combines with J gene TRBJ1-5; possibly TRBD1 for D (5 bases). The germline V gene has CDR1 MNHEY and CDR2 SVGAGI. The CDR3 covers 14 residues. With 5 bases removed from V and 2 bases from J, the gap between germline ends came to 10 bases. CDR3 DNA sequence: TGTGCCAGCAGTAGGGGCAGCCGCAATCAGCCCCAGCATTTT. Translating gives CASSRGSRNQPQHF.

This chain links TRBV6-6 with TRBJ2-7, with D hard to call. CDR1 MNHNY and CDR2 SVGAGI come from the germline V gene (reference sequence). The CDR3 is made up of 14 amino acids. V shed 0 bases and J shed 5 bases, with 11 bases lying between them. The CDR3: CASSYSQISNEQYF. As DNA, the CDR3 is TGTGCCAGCAGTTACTCGCAGATTTCCAACGAGCAGTACTTC.

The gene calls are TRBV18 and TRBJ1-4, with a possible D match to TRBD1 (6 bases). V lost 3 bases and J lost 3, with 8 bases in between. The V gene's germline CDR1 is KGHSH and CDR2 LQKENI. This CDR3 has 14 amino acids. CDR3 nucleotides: TGTGCCAGCTCACCGGGGGCCTCTAATGAAAAACTGTTTTTT. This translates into CASSPGASNEKLFF.

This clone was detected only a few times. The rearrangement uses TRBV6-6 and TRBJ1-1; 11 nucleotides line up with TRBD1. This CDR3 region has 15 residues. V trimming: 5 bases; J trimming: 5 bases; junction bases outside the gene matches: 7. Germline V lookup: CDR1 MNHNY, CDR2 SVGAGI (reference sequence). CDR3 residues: CASSPGTGGGTEAFF. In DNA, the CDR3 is TGTGCCAGCAGTCCCGGGACAGGGGGGGGAACTGAAGCTTTCTTT.

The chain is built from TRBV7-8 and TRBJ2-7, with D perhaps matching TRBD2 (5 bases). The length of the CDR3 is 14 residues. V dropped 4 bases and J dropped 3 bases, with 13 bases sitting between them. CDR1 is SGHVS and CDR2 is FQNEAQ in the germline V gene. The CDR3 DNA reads TGTGCCAGCAGCTCAGGCGGGCAGGACTACGAGCAGTACTTC. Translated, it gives CASSSGGQDYEQYF.

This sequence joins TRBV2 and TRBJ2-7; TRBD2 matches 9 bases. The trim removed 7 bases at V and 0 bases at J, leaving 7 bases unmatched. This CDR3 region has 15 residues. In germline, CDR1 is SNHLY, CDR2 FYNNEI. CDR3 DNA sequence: TGTGCCAGCACCCTAGCGGGACCAAGCTCCTACGAGCAGTACTTC. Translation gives CASTLAGPSSYEQYF.

The chain's CDR3 is CASSFPLLQGSTNEKLFF. In DNA form, the CDR3 reads TGTGCCAGCAGCTTCCCACTTTTACAGGGCTCAACTAATGAAAAACTGTTTTTT. The chain carries TRBV7-9 and TRBJ1-4, with D perhaps matching TRBD1 (6 bases). The CDR3 spans 18 residues. Trimming cost V 3 bases and J 0 bases, with 17 bases left between them. The germline CDR1 and CDR2 sequences are SEHNR and FQNEAQ (reference sequence).

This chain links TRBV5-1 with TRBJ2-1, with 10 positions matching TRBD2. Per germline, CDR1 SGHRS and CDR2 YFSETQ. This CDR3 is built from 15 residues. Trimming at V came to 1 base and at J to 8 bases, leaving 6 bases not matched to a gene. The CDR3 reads CASSLLAGANHEQFF. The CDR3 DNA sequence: TGCGCCAGCAGCTTGCTAGCGGGAGCTAACCATGAGCAGTTCTTC.

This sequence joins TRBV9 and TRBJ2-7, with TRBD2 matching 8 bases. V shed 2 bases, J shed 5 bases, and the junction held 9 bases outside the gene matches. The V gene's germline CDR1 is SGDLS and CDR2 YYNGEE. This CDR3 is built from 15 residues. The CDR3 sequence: CASSVRLGGANEQYF. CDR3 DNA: TGTGCCAGCAGCGTCCGCCTCGGGGGGGCCAACGAGCAGTACTTC.

CDR3 DNA sequence: TGTGCCAGCAGCTTACTAGCGGGGTTCACCTACGAGCAGTACTTC. Amino acids: CASSLLAGFTYEQYF. The rearrangement joins TRBV11-1 to TRBJ2-7; 9 bases fit TRBD2. The CDR3 contains 15 residues. V lost 2 bases to trimming and J lost 2 bases; unmatched junction nucleotides: 4. The germline V gene has CDR1 SGHAT and CDR2 FQDESV (reference sequence).

The CDR3 protein is CASSPRLAYIPYNEQFF. The CDR3 nucleotides are TGTGCCAGTAGTCCCCGACTAGCGTATATCCCCTACAATGAGCAGTTCTTC. The rearrangement uses TRBV19 and TRBJ2-1; 8 nucleotides agree with TRBD2. The CDR3 has 17 residues. V shed 5 bases and J 2 bases; nucleotides not matched to a gene: 11. From germline, CDR1 is LNHDA and CDR2 SQIVND (reference sequence). Looking up the rest from reference TRBV19 and TRBJ2-1 gives the full variable domain: DGGITQSPKYLFRKEGQNVTLSCEQNLNHDAMYWYRQDPGQGLRLIYYSQIVNDFQKGDIAEGYSVSREKKESFPLTVTSAQKNPTAFYLCASSPRLAYIPYNEQFFGPGTRLTVL.

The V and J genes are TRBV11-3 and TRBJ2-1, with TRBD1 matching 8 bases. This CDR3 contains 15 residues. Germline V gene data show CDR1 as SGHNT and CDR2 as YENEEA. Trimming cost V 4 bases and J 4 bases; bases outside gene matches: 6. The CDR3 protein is CASSSAGQEYNEQFF. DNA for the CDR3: TGTGCCAGCAGCTCCGCGGGACAGGAGTACAATGAGCAGTTCTTC. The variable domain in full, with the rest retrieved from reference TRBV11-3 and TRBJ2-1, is EAGVVQSPRYKIIEKKQPVAFWCNPISGHNTLYWYLQNLGQGPELLIRYENEEAVDDSQLPKDRFSAERLKGVDSTLKIQPAELGDSAVYLCASSSAGQEYNEQFFGPGTRLTVL.

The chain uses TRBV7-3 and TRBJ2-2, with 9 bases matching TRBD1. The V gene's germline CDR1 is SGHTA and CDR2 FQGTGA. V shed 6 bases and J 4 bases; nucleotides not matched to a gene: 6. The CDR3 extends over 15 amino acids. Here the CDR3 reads CASSLRQGGTGELFF. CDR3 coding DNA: TGTGCCAGCAGTCTTCGACAGGGGGGCACCGGGGAGCTGTTTTTT.

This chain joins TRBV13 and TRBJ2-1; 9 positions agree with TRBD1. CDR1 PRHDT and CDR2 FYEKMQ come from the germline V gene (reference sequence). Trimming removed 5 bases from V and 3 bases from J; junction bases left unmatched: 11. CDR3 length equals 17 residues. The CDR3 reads CASSIYTGGLGYNEQFF. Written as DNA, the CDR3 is TGTGCCAGCAGCATCTACACAGGGGGCCTCGGCTACAATGAGCAGTTCTTC.

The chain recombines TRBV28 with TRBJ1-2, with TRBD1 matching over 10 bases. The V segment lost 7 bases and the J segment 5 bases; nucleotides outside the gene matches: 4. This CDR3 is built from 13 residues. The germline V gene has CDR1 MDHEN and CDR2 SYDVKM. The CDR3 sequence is CASIAGQGYGYTF. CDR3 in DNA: TGTGCCAGCATTGCGGGACAGGGGTATGGCTACACCTTC.

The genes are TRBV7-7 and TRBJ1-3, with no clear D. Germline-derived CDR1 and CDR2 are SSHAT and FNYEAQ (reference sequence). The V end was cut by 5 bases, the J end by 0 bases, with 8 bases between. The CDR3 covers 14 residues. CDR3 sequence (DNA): TGTGCCAGCAGCCCCGCGGGCTCTGGAAACACCATATATTTT. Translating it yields CASSPAGSGNTIYF. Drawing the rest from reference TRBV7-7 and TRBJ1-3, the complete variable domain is GAGVSQSPRYKVTKRGQDVTLRCDPISSHATLYWYQQALGQGPEFLTYFNYEAQPDKSGLPSDRFSAERPEGSISTLTIQRTEQRDSAMYRCASSPAGSGNTIYFGEGSWLTVV.

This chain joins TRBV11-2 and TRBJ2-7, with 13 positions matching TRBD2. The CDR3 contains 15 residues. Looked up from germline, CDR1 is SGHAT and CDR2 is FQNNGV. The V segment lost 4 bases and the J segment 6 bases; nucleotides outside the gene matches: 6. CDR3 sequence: CASSSGLAGVVEQYF. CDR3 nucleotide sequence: TGTGCCAGCAGCTCCGGACTAGCGGGAGTGGTCGAGCAGTACTTC.

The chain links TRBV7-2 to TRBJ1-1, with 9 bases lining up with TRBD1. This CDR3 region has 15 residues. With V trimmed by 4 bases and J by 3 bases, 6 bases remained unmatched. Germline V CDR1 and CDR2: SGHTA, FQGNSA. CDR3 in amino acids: CASSSQQGAYTEAFF. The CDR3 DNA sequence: TGTGCCAGCAGCTCACAACAGGGGGCATACACTGAAGCTTTCTTT.